This entry lists 27 T cell receptor beta chains sequenced from one sample in a study of CD8 T cells in Susac syndrome. Random hexamers were used to reverse transcribe an amount of about 0.5 to 1 ug RNA. A single record per CDR3 protein comes from TCRdb applying MiXCR to the immunoSEQ multiplex PCR reads. The top ten hold about 0.13% of the sample, which has 180,000 or so distinct CDR3 sequences, 90% to 95% seen once. The sequencing sample was made of CD4+ T cells from PBMCs. These receptors were taken from a human donor in good health.

The chain is built from TRBV6-1 and TRBJ1-1; D is unresolved. This CDR3 comprises 14 residues. Germline CDR1 reads MNHNS; CDR2 reads SASEGT. V was pared by 0 bases and J by 4 bases, with 9 bases between. CDR3: CASSEAYRITEAFF. The CDR3 DNA is TGTGCCAGCAGTGAAGCGTACAGAATCACTGAAGCTTTCTTT.

The rearrangement uses TRBV14 and TRBJ2-2, with D unclear. CDR1 and CDR2 from the germline V gene are SGHDN and FVKESK. The CDR3 totals 15 residues. Trimming cost V 4 bases and J 5 bases, with 14 bases left between them. Written as DNA, the CDR3 is TGTGCCAGCAGCCCTCAAAACGGACGGACCGGGGAGCTGTTTTTT. Protein sequence: CASSPQNGRTGELFF. The complete variable domain, with remaining parts taken from reference TRBV14 and TRBJ2-2, reads EAGVTQFPSHSVIEKGQTVTLRCDPISGHDNLYWYRRVMGKEIKFLLHFVKESKQDESGMPNNRFLAERTGGTYSTLKVQPAELEDSGVYFCASSPQNGRTGELFFGEGSRLTVL.

This clonotype occurred once. The CDR3 is CASSPWDRQNTEAFF. CDR3 nucleotides: TGTGCCAGCAGCCCATGGGACAGGCAGAACACTGAAGCTTTCTTT. The V and J genes are TRBV7-9 and TRBJ1-1; TRBD1 matches at 8 bases. V trimming: 5 bases; J trimming: 1 base; junction bases outside the gene matches: 6. Germline V gene data show CDR1 as SEHNR and CDR2 as FQNEAQ (reference sequence). The CDR3 runs 15 residues.

The genes are TRBV7-2 and TRBJ2-1; TRBD2 agrees at 13 bases. Germline CDR1 is SGHTA and CDR2 is FQGNSA. This CDR3 spans 17 amino acids. With V trimmed by 5 bases and J by 6 bases, 10 bases remained unmatched. This chain's CDR3 is CASSLRLAGGRSNEQFF. The DNA of the CDR3 is TGTGCCAGCAGCCTAAGACTAGCGGGGGGCAGATCCAATGAGCAGTTCTTC.

The chain joins TRBV18 to TRBJ2-2; tentatively, D is TRBD1 (5 bases). Germline CDR1 reads KGHSH; CDR2 reads LQKENI. Trimming removed 4 bases from V and 0 bases from J, with 18 bases in between. The CDR3 runs 18 residues. CDR3 sequence (DNA): TGTGCCAGCTCACTACCTACAGGTTTTTACTCGAACACCGGGGAGCTGTTTTTT. Translating it yields CASSLPTGFYSNTGELFF.

The chain uses TRBV6-5 and TRBJ1-2, with D unclear. Deletions cut 6 bases from V and 9 bases from J, with 11 bases between. CDR1 and CDR2 (germline): MNHEY, SVGAGI. The CDR3 loop spans 11 amino acids. The CDR3 sequence is CASSSRHSYTF. The CDR3 region has the DNA TGTGCCAGCAGCAGTCGACACAGCTACACCTTC.

The V call is TRBV20-1, the J call TRBJ2-1, with 13 bases fitting TRBD2. Trimming took 5 bases from V and 10 from J; bases not matched to a gene: 11. From germline, CDR1 is DFQATT and CDR2 SNEGSKA (reference sequence). This CDR3 region has 15 residues. Here the CDR3 reads CSALITSGGAEEQFF. The CDR3 nucleotides read TGCAGTGCTCTCATCACTAGCGGGGGGGCCGAAGAGCAGTTCTTC.

The chain joins TRBV4-2 to TRBJ2-3, with TRBD2 matching over 9 bases. The trim removed 2 bases at V and 1 base at J, leaving 7 bases unmatched. Germline CDR1 is LGHNA and CDR2 is YNFKEQ. CDR3 size: 17 residues. Written as DNA, the CDR3 is TGTGCCAGCAGCCAAACCCCGCGGGGGGGCGGCACAGATACGCAGTATTTT. Translated: CASSQTPRGGGTDTQYF.

This chain links TRBV13 with TRBJ2-1; D is uncertain. This CDR3 spans 13 amino acids. Per the germline V gene, CDR1 is PRHDT and CDR2 is FYEKMQ (reference sequence). Trimming shortened V by 5 bases and J by 9 bases, and 14 bases separated the two germline ends. DNA for the CDR3: TGTGCCAGCAGCGGAATGCAGCGCGGTGAGCAGTTCTTC. This sequence encodes CASSGMQRGEQFF.

The chain combines TRBV5-1 with TRBJ2-6; D possibly corresponds to TRBD2 (6 bases). The V gene lost 4 bases and the J gene lost 2 bases, with 13 bases spanning the gap. CDR3 size: 16 residues. Germline assignment: CDR1 SGHRS and CDR2 YFSETQ. The CDR3 coding sequence is TGCGCCAGCAGCCCGGAGGGCAGCCCTGGGGCCAACGTCCTGACTTTC. It yields the protein CASSPEGSPGANVLTF.

The chain uses TRBV9 and TRBJ2-7; TRBD1 matches at 7 bases. There are 15 residues in the CDR3. Germline CDR1 and CDR2: SGDLS and YYNGEE. V lost 3 bases and J lost 3; bases outside the gene matches: 9. CDR3: CASSARDSRFYEQYF. The DNA of the CDR3 is TGTGCCAGCAGCGCCCGGGACAGCCGATTCTACGAGCAGTACTTC.

This chain joins TRBV29-1 and TRBJ1-1; maybe TRBD1 (5 bases). The CDR3 is 13 residues long. V lost 5 bases, J lost 2 bases, and 12 bases lay in between. CDR1 SQVTM and CDR2 ANQGSEA come from the germline V gene. In DNA, the CDR3 is TGCAGCGTTCCCGACAGCCCCAACACTGAAGCTTTCTTT. Encoded protein: CSVPDSPNTEAFF.

This rearrangement joins TRBV12-3 or TRBV12-4 to TRBJ1-6; D unresolved. Trimming cost V 4 bases and J 7 bases, with 11 bases left between them. The CDR3 totals 14 residues. The DNA for the CDR3 is TGTGCCAGCAGTTCGTACCTAACCAATTCACCCCTCCACTTT. Translating it yields CASSSYLTNSPLHF.

The CDR3 region has the DNA TGTGCCAGCTCACCAGGGGACGGATTCTACGAGCAGTACTTC. This gives the protein CASSPGDGFYEQYF. This rearrangement joins TRBV18 to TRBJ2-7, with D perhaps assigned TRBD1 or TRBD2 (5 bases each). V lost 2 bases, J lost 3 bases, and 11 bases lay in between. The CDR3 is made up of 14 amino acids. CDR1 is KGHSH, CDR2 LQKENI, per germline.

The chain employs TRBV27 and TRBJ2-5; TRBD1 aligns across 7 bases. Germline lookup yields CDR1 MNHEY and CDR2 SMNVEV (reference sequence). The CDR3 sequence is 14 residues long. The junction had 4 bases not matched to a gene; V was cut back by 4 bases and J by 2 bases. CDR3 DNA sequence: TGTGCCAGCAGTTCCTTGGGACAGCAAGAGACCCAGTACTTC. Translation gives CASSSLGQQETQYF.

The genes are TRBV7-9 and TRBJ2-7; the D is unclear. This CDR3 comprises 11 residues. The V and J ends lost 1 base and 7 bases respectively, with 5 bases between them. Germline V CDR1 and CDR2: SEHNR, FQNEAQ (reference sequence). The CDR3 here is CASSLGQEQYF. The CDR3 DNA follows: TGTGCCAGCAGCTTAGGACAAGAGCAGTACTTC.

The chain joins TRBV20-1 to TRBJ2-1; possible D gene TRBD1, 7 bases. Germline CDR1 DFQATT, CDR2 SNEGSKA (reference sequence). V was clipped by 4 bases and J by 0 bases, with 13 bases between them. This CDR3 comprises 15 residues. The CDR3 DNA reads TGCAGTGCTAAGGAGGGGGCAGTCTCCTACAATGAGCAGTTCTTC. Amino acids: CSAKEGAVSYNEQFF.

The sample holds one count of this clonotype. J is TRBJ1-2 and V is TRBV20-1, with D perhaps matching TRBD1 (6 bases). The length of the CDR3 is 14 residues. The ends were cut back, 5 bases at V and 5 bases at J, with 18 bases in the middle. Germline values: CDR1 DFQATT, CDR2 SNEGSKA (reference sequence). The CDR3 DNA reads TGCAGTGCTCCAGGGACAACGGTCGAGTATGGCTACACCTTC. Amino acid sequence: CSAPGTTVEYGYTF.

This chain's CDR3 is CSVVGAANTEAFF. Written as DNA, the CDR3 is TGCAGCGTTGTTGGGGCAGCAAACACTGAAGCTTTCTTT. V usage is TRBV29-1 and J usage is TRBJ1-1; TRBD1 is a possible D gene (5 bases). CDR3 length equals 13 residues. Germline V lookup: CDR1 SQVTM, CDR2 ANQGSEA. The V gene lost 4 bases and the J gene lost 2 bases, with 11 bases spanning the gap.

The chain is built from TRBV7-2 and TRBJ2-7; 11 bases align to TRBD1. CDR3 length: 15 amino acids. Germline assignment: CDR1 SGHTA and CDR2 FQGNSA. Trimming took 3 bases from V and 6 from J; bases not matched to a gene: 7. CDR3 protein: CASSFIPGQGGEQYF. CDR3 nucleotide sequence: TGTGCCAGCAGCTTTATTCCGGGACAGGGGGGCGAGCAGTACTTC. The entire variable domain, with the rest obtained from reference TRBV7-2 and TRBJ2-7, is as follows: GAGVSQSPSNKVTEKGKDVELRCDPISGHTALYWYRQSLGQGLEFLIYFQGNSAPDKSGLPSDRFSAERTGGSVSTLTIQRTQQEDSAVYLCASSFIPGQGGEQYFGPGTRLTVT.

The genes are TRBV29-1 and TRBJ2-5, with D possibly matching TRBD2 (5 bases). V was pared by 3 bases and J by 4 bases, with 12 bases between. Germline values: CDR1 SQVTM, CDR2 ANQGSEA. The length of the CDR3 is 13 residues. CDR3 DNA sequence: TGCAGCGTTGATGAGGGAACGGGAGAGACCCAGTACTTC. The encoded protein is CSVDEGTGETQYF.

The chain uses TRBV5-1 and TRBJ2-1; the D gene could be TRBD1 or TRBD2 (5 bases each). V was cut by 3 bases and J by 6 bases, with 22 bases left in between. The CDR3 loop spans 17 amino acids. CDR1 SGHRS and CDR2 YFSETQ come from the germline V gene. CDR3 DNA: TGCGCCAGCAGCTACCGAGAGGGGCCCACCAGAGGCAATGAGCAGTTCTTC. Protein product: CASSYREGPTRGNEQFF.

CDR3 bases: TGCAGTGCTAGAGACCCTGGGGGGGTTGGAGAGACCCAGTACTTC. This codes for CSARDPGGVGETQYF. This chain connects TRBV20-1 to TRBJ2-5; TRBD2 aligns across 7 bases. Germline-derived CDR1 and CDR2 are DFQATT and SNEGSKA (reference sequence). The CDR3 extends over 15 amino acids. J was trimmed by 4 bases and V by 0 bases; bases with no gene match: 8.

This CDR3 is CSAPGQTYEQYF. The CDR3 DNA sequence: TGCAGTGCCCCTGGACAGACCTACGAGCAGTACTTC. V usage is TRBV20-1 and J usage is TRBJ2-7; possibly TRBD1 for D (6 bases). This CDR3 comprises 12 residues. In germline, CDR1 is DFQATT, CDR2 SNEGSKA (reference sequence). V dropped 6 bases and J dropped 2 bases, with 11 bases sitting between them.

The gene calls are TRBV30 and TRBJ1-1; D remains ambiguous. CDR1 GTSNPN and CDR2 SVGIG come from the germline V gene (reference sequence). Deletions cut 0 bases from V and 5 bases from J, with 7 bases between. This CDR3 has 12 amino acids. CDR3: CAWSVSRTEAFF. CDR3 bases: TGTGCCTGGAGTGTAAGTCGGACTGAAGCTTTCTTT. Looking up the rest from reference TRBV30 and TRBJ1-1 gives the full variable domain: SQTIHQWPATLVQPVGSPLSLECTVEGTSNPNLYWYRQAAGRGLQLLFYSVGIGQISSEVPQNLSASRPQDRQFILSSKKLLLSDSGFYLCAWSVSRTEAFFGQGTRLTVV.

This sequence joins TRBV5-1 and TRBJ2-3, with TRBD2 matching 11 bases. Trimming at V came to 3 bases and at J to 3 bases, leaving 3 bases not matched to a gene. The germline gives CDR1 SGHRS, CDR2 YFSETQ. This CDR3 comprises 15 residues. DNA for the CDR3: TGCGCCAGCAGCTCGGGACTAGCGGAAACAGATACGCAGTATTTT. Translated, it gives CASSSGLAETDTQYF.

The chain couples TRBV24-1 to TRBJ2-3; D call uncertain. Between the trimmed V and J ends, which lost 4 bases and 4 bases, there was a span of 11 bases. The CDR3 sequence is 14 residues long. CDR1 and CDR2 from the germline V gene are KGHDR and SFDVKD. The DNA of the CDR3 is TGTGCCACCAGTGACGCAGACCTCGCAGATACGCAGTATTTT. Translated: CATSDADLADTQYF.